The clone carrying this T cell receptor (beta chain) was counted only a few times. These data belong to a study of spatial heterogeneity in lung cancer. Time point in this sample: sample taken at primary tumor resection. Whole RNA, isolated from tumor, nontumor lung or frozen PBMC, was sequenced without prior sorting. Trimming cost V 0 bases and J 2 bases, with 12 bases left between them. Germline CDR1 reads SGHRS; CDR2 reads YFSETQ. The CDR3 contains 16 residues. One entry per CDR3 protein, called by TCRdb with MiXCR from the 5' RACE reads. This sample has approximately 44,000 distinct CDR3 sequences, with roughly 15% found just once.

The receptor comes from a male donor with early-stage non-small cell lung cancer. The sample consisted of PBMCs, taken at surgery. The V call is TRBV5-1, the J call TRBJ1-5; D possibly corresponds to TRBD1 (6 bases). The CDR3 reads CASSLESGAGNQPQHF. CDR3 coding DNA: TGCGCCAGCAGCTTGGAGTCGGGGGCCGGCAATCAGCCCCAGCATTTT.